A selection of T cell receptor beta chains follows, all from one sample in a study of blood T cell repertoires in COVID-19. Assay: immunoSEQ multiplex PCR; the TCRdb copy retains only in-frame clones and omits some. The sample records nearly 55,000 clones, about 86% being singletons. Material for sequencing was peripheral blood. The source of these receptors is a man aged 65-85 years with active COVID-19. CDR3s include the opening cysteine and the closing phenylalanine or tryptophan. The order of the fields is CDR3 protein, CDR3 DNA, D gene, V gene, clone size, J gene. D genes are given only for firm matches. Rows give clone size only sometimes, using once, few, many, or a class for an expanded clone.

CDR3: CASSQQGDSNQPQHF; DNA: TGTGCCAGCAGCCAACAAGGGGATAGCAATCAGCCCCAGCATTTT; D: NA; V: TRBV7-9; size: NA; J: TRBJ1-5
CDR3: CATSEVAGIGELFF; DNA: TGTGCCACCAGTGAGGTGGCAGGAATCGGGGAGCTGTTTTTT; D: NA; V: TRBV24-1; size: NA; J: TRBJ2-2
CDR3: CASSIQGTGRNTIYF; DNA: TGTGCCAGTAGTATCCAGGGTACCGGTAGAAACACCATATATTTT; D: NA; V: TRBV19; size: once; J: TRBJ1-3
CDR3: CASSLLPIAGPQHF; DNA: TGTGCCAGCAGCTTACTCCCGATCGCGGGGCCCCAGCATTTT; D: NA; V: TRBV7-8; size: NA; J: TRBJ1-5
CDR3: CASSLDAGSGNTIYF; DNA: TGTGCCAGCAGCTTGGATGCAGGCTCTGGAAACACCATATATTTT; D: NA; V: TRBV5-5; size: NA; J: TRBJ1-3
CDR3: CASSLQGNTEAFF; DNA: TGCGCCAGCAGCTTGCAGGGGAACACTGAAGCTTTCTTT; D: NA; V: TRBV5-1; size: NA; J: TRBJ1-1
CDR3: CASSRAGTGSIGELFF; DNA: TGTGCCAGTAGTCGAGCGGGGACAGGGTCGATCGGGGAGCTGTTTTTT; D: TRBD1; V: TRBV19; size: NA; J: TRBJ2-2
CDR3: CASSFEAGAGNTIYF; DNA: TGTGCCAGCAGCTTTGAGGCAGGGGCTGGAAACACCATATATTTT; D: NA; V: TRBV13; size: NA; J: TRBJ1-3
CDR3: CASSLLTPNTGELFF; DNA: TGTGCCAGCAGCTTGTTGACACCGAACACCGGGGAGCTGTTTTTT; D: NA; V: TRBV7-6; size: NA; J: TRBJ2-2
CDR3: CASSVTGAGYEQYF; DNA: TGTGCCAGCAGCGTAACAGGGGCGGGTTACGAGCAGTACTTC; D: TRBD1; V: TRBV9; size: NA; J: TRBJ2-7
CDR3: CASSPEIGTAGTIYF; DNA: TGTGCCAGCAGCCCGGAAATAGGGACAGCGGGCACCATATATTTT; D: TRBD1; V: TRBV5-6; size: NA; J: TRBJ1-3
CDR3: CASSFSGLAGQETQYF; DNA: TGTGCCAGCAGTTTTAGCGGACTAGCGGGGCAAGAGACCCAGTACTTC; D: TRBD2; V: TRBV27; size: NA; J: TRBJ2-5
CDR3: CAWNPDRGLGDNEQFF; DNA: TGTGCCTGGAACCCCGACAGGGGGCTTGGGGACAATGAGCAGTTCTTC; D: TRBD1; V: TRBV30; size: NA; J: TRBJ2-1
CDR3: CASSRRATGELFF; DNA: TGTGCCAGCAGCCGCAGGGCAACCGGGGAGCTGTTTTTT; D: NA; V: TRBV12-3/TRBV12-4; size: NA; J: TRBJ2-2
CDR3: CASSLGTSADTQYF; DNA: TGCGCCAGCAGCTTAGGGACTAGCGCAGATACGCAGTATTTT; D: TRBD2; V: TRBV5-1; size: NA; J: TRBJ2-3
CDR3: CASSLAPGTSGGVETQYF; DNA: TGTGCCAGCAGCTTAGCCCCCGGGACTAGCGGGGGAGTAGAGACCCAGTACTTC; D: TRBD2; V: TRBV11-3; size: NA; J: TRBJ2-5
CDR3: CASTYPGSDEQYF; DNA: TGTGCCAGCACCTACCCCGGGTCTGACGAGCAGTACTTC; D: NA; V: TRBV5-4; size: few; J: TRBJ2-7
CDR3: CASSPTLRVVVHEQYF; DNA: TGTGCCAGCAGCCCTACCCTGCGGGTAGTTGTCCACGAGCAGTACTTC; D: NA; V: TRBV7-2; size: NA; J: TRBJ2-7
CDR3: CASSHLYELWTVSNGSYNSPLHF; DNA: TGTGCCAGCAGTCACCTATACGAACTATGGACTGTCTCTAACGGGTCCTATAATTCACCCCTCCACTTT; D: NA; V: TRBV6-6; size: NA; J: TRBJ1-6
CDR3: CASSYRQGGDNSPLHF; DNA: TGTGCCAGCAGCTACAGACAGGGTGGGGATAATTCACCCCTCCACTTT; D: TRBD1; V: TRBV11-3; size: NA; J: TRBJ1-6
CDR3: CASSYGAGSTEAFF; DNA: TGTGCCAGCAGTTATGGCGCGGGGTCCACTGAAGCTTTCTTT; D: NA; V: TRBV7-2; size: NA; J: TRBJ1-1
CDR3: CASSPRFASGGANEQFF; DNA: TGTGCCAGCTCACCAAGATTCGCTAGCGGGGGGGCTAATGAGCAGTTCTTC; D: TRBD2; V: TRBV18; size: NA; J: TRBJ2-1
CDR3: CASSSTGTANNEQFF; DNA: TGTGCCAGCAGCTCGACCGGGACAGCCAACAATGAGCAGTTCTTC; D: TRBD1; V: TRBV7-3; size: NA; J: TRBJ2-1
CDR3: CATSDLDRGGHNEQFF; DNA: TGTGCCACCAGTGATTTGGACAGGGGGGGACACAATGAGCAGTTCTTC; D: TRBD1; V: TRBV24-1; size: NA; J: TRBJ2-1
CDR3: CASSSVTREGTGELFF; DNA: TGTGCCAGCAGCTCCGTTACGAGGGAGGGCACCGGGGAGCTGTTTTTT; D: TRBD2; V: TRBV5-6; size: NA; J: TRBJ2-2
CDR3: CASSPSGGETQYF; DNA: TGCGCCAGCAGCCCCTCCGGGGGGGAGACCCAGTACTTC; D: TRBD2; V: TRBV5-1; size: NA; J: TRBJ2-5
CDR3: CASREGVNTEAFF; DNA: TGTGCCAGCCGAGAGGGGGTGAACACTGAAGCTTTCTTT; D: NA; V: TRBV6-5; size: NA; J: TRBJ1-1
CDR3: CASSPRTGGNQPQHF; DNA: TGTGCCAGCTCACCTAGGACAGGGGGAAATCAGCCCCAGCATTTT; D: TRBD1; V: TRBV18; size: NA; J: TRBJ1-5
CDR3: CASSLEQGVEQYF; DNA: TGCGCCAGCAGCTTGGAACAGGGGGTCGAGCAGTACTTC; D: TRBD1; V: TRBV5-1; size: NA; J: TRBJ2-7
CDR3: CASNPQGLETQYF; DNA: TGTGCCAGCAACCCACAGGGTCTGGAGACCCAGTACTTC; D: NA; V: TRBV7-2; size: NA; J: TRBJ2-5
CDR3: CASSLQYMNTEAFF; DNA: TGCGCCAGCAGCTTACAGTACATGAACACTGAAGCTTTCTTT; D: NA; V: TRBV5-1; size: NA; J: TRBJ1-1
CDR3: CASSSTGGYGYTF; DNA: TGTGCCAGCAGCTCTACGGGAGGCTATGGCTACACCTTC; D: NA; V: TRBV7-3; size: NA; J: TRBJ1-2
CDR3: CASSQVGVSSYNSPLHF; DNA: TGCGCCAGCAGCCAAGTAGGGGTGAGCTCCTATAATTCACCCCTCCACTTT; D: NA; V: TRBV4-3; size: NA; J: TRBJ1-6
CDR3: CASSERTSGGFEQYF; DNA: TGTGCCAGCAGTGAACGTACTAGCGGGGGGTTCGAGCAGTACTTC; D: TRBD2; V: TRBV6-1; size: NA; J: TRBJ2-7
CDR3: CASSENRRQGYGYTF; DNA: TGTGCCAGCAGTGAAAACAGGCGACAGGGCTATGGCTACACCTTC; D: TRBD1; V: TRBV2; size: NA; J: TRBJ1-2
CDR3: CASSARLASSYNEQFF; DNA: TGTGCCAGCAGCGCCCGACTAGCGAGCTCCTACAATGAGCAGTTCTTC; D: TRBD2; V: TRBV13; size: NA; J: TRBJ2-1
CDR3: CASSFLGTNLSPLHF; DNA: TGCGCCAGCAGCTTCTTAGGGACAAACCTTTCACCCCTCCACTTT; D: NA; V: TRBV5-1; size: NA; J: TRBJ1-6
CDR3: CASSYTANTEAFF; DNA: TGTGCCAGCAGTTACACAGCGAACACTGAAGCTTTCTTT; D: NA; V: TRBV6-6; size: NA; J: TRBJ1-1
CDR3: CSVEQGAGTEAFF; DNA: TGCAGCGTTGAACAGGGGGCTGGAACTGAAGCTTTCTTT; D: TRBD1; V: TRBV29-1; size: NA; J: TRBJ1-1
CDR3: CASSAEVGGVNSPLHF; DNA: TGTGCCAGCAGCGCCGAGGTCGGGGGGGTTAATTCACCCCTCCACTTT; D: NA; V: TRBV9; size: NA; J: TRBJ1-6
CDR3: CASSAPGHRNNEQFF; DNA: TGTGCCAGCAGCGCACCGGGACACCGTAACAATGAGCAGTTCTTC; D: NA; V: TRBV7-6; size: NA; J: TRBJ2-1
CDR3: CASSLDSRGETQYF; DNA: TGTGCCAGCAGCTTGGATAGTAGGGGAGAGACCCAGTACTTC; D: NA; V: TRBV5-4; size: NA; J: TRBJ2-5
CDR3: CASSPQTGNTGELFF; DNA: TGTGCCAGCAGCCCACAAACAGGGAACACCGGGGAGCTGTTTTTT; D: NA; V: TRBV7-3; size: NA; J: TRBJ2-2
CDR3: CASIGGKNTGELFF; DNA: TGTGCCAGCATCGGGGGGAAGAACACCGGGGAGCTGTTTTTT; D: TRBD2; V: TRBV28; size: NA; J: TRBJ2-2
CDR3: CASSLAIRGTEAFF; DNA: TGTGCCAGCAGCTTAGCTATCAGGGGCACTGAAGCTTTCTTT; D: NA; V: TRBV11-2; size: NA; J: TRBJ1-1
CDR3: CASGLGTGATYGYTF; DNA: TGTGCCAGCGGCCTTGGGACAGGGGCCACCTATGGCTACACCTTC; D: TRBD1; V: TRBV7-9; size: NA; J: TRBJ1-2
CDR3: CASSQKAGPTYEQYF; DNA: TGTGCCAGCAGCCAGAAGGCAGGGCCCACGTACGAGCAGTACTTC; D: NA; V: TRBV7-7; size: NA; J: TRBJ2-7
CDR3: CASSPQTGPGGYTF; DNA: TGTGCCAGCAGCCCCCAGACAGGGCCGGGTGGCTACACCTTC; D: TRBD1; V: TRBV9; size: few; J: TRBJ1-2